These 28 T cell receptor beta chains share one sample of origin, sequenced in a study of blood T cell repertoires in COVID-19. Some clones are missing from TCRdb's copy, which holds only in-frame ones; the method was immunoSEQ multiplex PCR. The sample consists of a few hundred thousand clones, 70% to 90% of them appearing once. The sequencing input was peripheral blood. These receptor sequences come from a woman in her forties or fifties with acute or convalescent COVID-19.

The chain couples TRBV7-8 to TRBJ2-7; 8 bases match TRBD2. The CDR3 extends over 16 amino acids. Germline CDR1 is SGHVS and CDR2 is FQNEAQ. After removal of 5 bases from V and 0 bases from J, the junction contained 9 bases not matched to a gene. The CDR3 coding sequence is TGTGCCAGCAGCATAAAATCGGGGGGGCTCTCCTACGAGCAGTACTTC. This gives the protein CASSIKSGGLSYEQYF.

V usage is TRBV9 and J usage is TRBJ2-1; 11 bases map to TRBD2. Trimming at V came to 0 bases and at J to 7 bases, leaving 3 bases not matched to a gene. Per the germline V gene, CDR1 is SGDLS and CDR2 is YYNGEE. CDR3 length equals 15 residues. The chain's CDR3 is CASSVVAGGRNEQFF. The CDR3 DNA reads as TGTGCCAGCAGCGTAGTAGCGGGGGGGCGGAATGAGCAGTTCTTC.

This clone was seen just once. The gene calls are TRBV12-3 or TRBV12-4 and TRBJ1-1; D unclear. Trimming shortened V by 7 bases and J by 1 base, and 7 bases separated the two germline ends. The CDR3 sequence is 12 residues long. Here the CDR3 DNA reads TGTGCCAGCAACCCAGGGAACACTGAAGCTTTCTTT. It encodes CASNPGNTEAFF.

The chain links TRBV6-5 to TRBJ1-2, with 9 nucleotides matching TRBD1. V was clipped by 2 bases and J by 8 bases; unmatched bases: 12. Germline assignment: CDR1 MNHEY and CDR2 SVGAGI. The CDR3 spans 16 residues. The CDR3 loop reads CASSYTHPGQGKGYTF. The CDR3 region has the DNA TGTGCCAGCAGTTACACCCACCCGGGACAGGGCAAGGGCTACACCTTC.

On this clone itself: Other DNA variants within this sample encode the same CDR3. The chain links TRBV5-6 to TRBJ2-7; 11 bases align to TRBD1. Germline V gene data show CDR1 as SGHDT and CDR2 as YYEEEE. Germline trimming cut 2 bases from V and 4 bases from J; bases unmatched to any gene: 5. The CDR3 consists of 15 residues. CDR3 in amino acids: CASSFAGTGGYEQYF. Written as DNA, the CDR3 is TGTGCCAGCAGCTTCGCCGGGACAGGGGGTTACGAGCAGTACTTC. The full variable domain, in which reference TRBV5-6 and TRBJ2-7 provide the parts outside the CDR3, is DAGVTQSPTHLIKTRGQQVTLRCSPKSGHDTVSWYQQALGQGPQFIFQYYEEEERQRGNFPDRFSGHQFPNYSSELNVNALLLGDSALYLCASSFAGTGGYEQYFGPGTRLTVT.

The V and J genes are TRBV7-2 and TRBJ1-3; 7 nucleotides line up with TRBD1. Losses at the gene ends were 5 bases for V and 2 bases for J; bases not matched to a gene: 6. Germline lookup yields CDR1 SGHTA and CDR2 FQGNSA. This CDR3 has 15 residues. The CDR3 loop reads CASSPRGPPGNTIYF. CDR3 in DNA: TGTGCCAGCAGCCCAAGGGGGCCTCCTGGAAACACCATATATTTT.

This chain links TRBV6-1 with TRBJ2-5; 8 bases align to TRBD2. Germline loops: CDR1 MNHNS, CDR2 SASEGT. CDR3 length: 16 amino acids. V trimming: 1 base; J trimming: 1 base; junction bases outside the gene matches: 5. The CDR3 here is CASSEGGAGVQETQYF. CDR3 nucleotide sequence: TGTGCCAGCAGTGAAGGGGGAGCGGGGGTCCAAGAGACCCAGTACTTC.

Worth noting for this clone: This sample includes further DNA sequences coding for the same CDR3. CDR3 loop: CASSLVGGGNQPQHF. The DNA of the CDR3 is TGTGCCAGCAGCTTAGTAGGGGGTGGCAATCAGCCCCAGCATTTT. The chain recombines TRBV7-2 with TRBJ1-5; TRBD1 might be the D (6 bases). Trimming left V 1 base short and J 2 bases short, with 9 bases between. CDR1 and CDR2 (germline): SGHTA, FQGNSA. The CDR3 contains 15 residues.

The chain has TRBV9 and TRBJ1-5; 7 bases map to TRBD1. The CDR3 has 15 amino acids. The J segment lost 4 bases and the V segment lost 0 bases, leaving 4 bases of the junction unmatched. Germline V gives CDR1 SGDLS, CDR2 YYNGEE. CDR3 nucleotides: TGTGCCAGCAGCGTAGGGACAGGAGATAATCAGCCCCAGCATTTT. It specifies CASSVGTGDNQPQHF.

V is TRBV7-2 and J is TRBJ2-1; 10 positions agree with TRBD1. J was trimmed by 7 bases and V by 4 bases; bases with no gene match: 7. Germline CDR1 and CDR2: SGHTA and FQGNSA. This CDR3 has 15 amino acids. CDR3 region: CASSSKGTGVNEQFF. CDR3 nucleotides: TGTGCCAGCAGCTCCAAGGGGACAGGGGTGAATGAGCAGTTCTTC.

This rearrangement joins TRBV11-2 to TRBJ2-5; D not certain. This CDR3 spans 13 amino acids. Trimming removed 1 base from V and 3 bases from J, with 6 bases in between. Per the germline V gene, CDR1 is SGHAT and CDR2 is FQNNGV. CDR3 sequence: CASSLGSEETQYF. CDR3 DNA: TGTGCCAGCAGCTTAGGGTCAGAAGAGACCCAGTACTTC.

This rearrangement joins TRBV5-1 to TRBJ2-5; weak D call: TRBD1 (6 bases). Germline V gives CDR1 SGHRS, CDR2 YFSETQ. Trimming took 3 bases from V and 1 from J, leaving 13 bases between them. The CDR3 extends over 15 amino acids. CDR3 in amino acids: CASSYTQGSQETQYF. The CDR3 region has the DNA TGCGCCAGCAGCTACACACAGGGTAGCCAAGAGACCCAGTACTTC.

The rearrangement links TRBV11-2 to TRBJ2-3; D uncertain. The CDR3 totals 12 residues. V was shortened by 4 bases and J by 3 bases, with 5 bases between the two germline ends. Germline V gives CDR1 SGHAT, CDR2 FQNNGV. The CDR3 DNA sequence: TGTGCCAGCAGCTCCGAGACAGATACGCAGTATTTT. It translates to CASSSETDTQYF.

The V call is TRBV18, the J call TRBJ2-6; 9 bases are a match to TRBD1. CDR3 length: 15 residues. The J segment lost 2 bases and the V segment lost 8 bases, leaving 4 bases of the junction unmatched. Germline CDR1 is KGHSH and CDR2 is LQKENI. The chain's CDR3 is CASDRGETGANVLTF. The CDR3 bases are TGTGCCAGCGACAGGGGGGAGACTGGGGCCAACGTCCTGACTTTC.

This chain connects TRBV5-1 to TRBJ1-1; 8 bases line up with TRBD1. With 4 bases clipped from V and 4 bases from J, the junction kept 6 bases outside the gene matches. The CDR3 is 14 residues long. Germline-derived CDR1 and CDR2 are SGHRS and YFSETQ. The CDR3 reads CASSRRQGSTEAFF. In DNA form, the CDR3 reads TGCGCCAGCAGCCGTAGACAGGGGAGCACTGAAGCTTTCTTT.

The chain uses TRBV7-2 and TRBJ2-2; TRBD1 matches 11 bases. The germline V gene encodes CDR1 SGHTA and CDR2 FQGNSA. The CDR3 runs 15 residues. V was clipped by 5 bases and J by 4 bases; unmatched bases: 3. The CDR3 reads CASSPGQGATGELFF. The CDR3 DNA reads as TGTGCCAGCAGCCCCGGACAGGGGGCCACCGGGGAGCTGTTTTTT.

This clone was recorded once. This chain connects TRBV10-1 to TRBJ2-4; D may be TRBD1 (5 bases). Trimming pared 5 bases from V and 0 bases from J, leaving 14 bases between. This CDR3 has 16 amino acids. The germline gives CDR1 WNHNN, CDR2 SYGVQD (reference sequence). This CDR3 is CASSPDRPLAKNIQYF. CDR3 in DNA: TGCGCCAGCAGTCCTGACAGACCTCTAGCCAAAAACATTCAGTACTTC.

V and J are TRBV10-3 and TRBJ2-1; TRBD2 might be the D (6 bases). Germline CDR1 is ENHRY and CDR2 is SYGVKD. The V and J ends lost 6 bases and 6 bases respectively, with 18 bases between them. CDR3 length: 15 residues. CDR3 nucleotides: TGTGCCATCAGAGGACTAACAGCGGAGCTCAATGAGCAGTTCTTC. It codes for CAIRGLTAELNEQFF.

The chain uses TRBV5-1 and TRBJ2-3, with TRBD1 matching over 11 bases. Looked up from germline, CDR1 is SGHRS and CDR2 is YFSETQ. This CDR3 contains 15 residues. After removal of 4 bases from V and 5 bases from J, the junction contained 6 bases not matched to a gene. In DNA form, the CDR3 reads TGCGCCAGCAGCCGCGGACAGGGGGCCGTAGATACGCAGTATTTT. Its translation is CASSRGQGAVDTQYF.

The chain is built from TRBV10-3 and TRBJ2-2, with D possibly being TRBD1 (6 bases). Germline V gene lookup returns CDR1 ENHRY and CDR2 SYGVKD. The CDR3 is 14 residues long. The germline V and J ends were trimmed by 10 bases and 0 bases, with 12 bases remaining between them. The CDR3 is CATQRTANTGELFF. In DNA, the CDR3 is TGTGCCACCCAACGGACAGCGAACACCGGGGAGCTGTTTTTT.

In DNA, the CDR3 is TGTGCCAGCAGCTTAGCAGGGGGAGGGGCCAACGTCCTGACTTTC. Translated: CASSLAGGGANVLTF. The chain recombines TRBV11-3 with TRBJ2-6; 7 nucleotides line up with TRBD1. The V segment lost 1 base and the J segment 4 bases; nucleotides outside the gene matches: 1. Germline loops: CDR1 SGHNT, CDR2 YENEEA. This CDR3 contains 15 residues.

The CDR3, as DNA: TGCGCCAGCAGCCAAGATGCAGGGTTCGGGAGCTACGAGCAGTACTTC. Translated: CASSQDAGFGSYEQYF. The rearrangement uses TRBV4-1 and TRBJ2-7; a possible D gene is TRBD2 (6 bases). Trimming took 0 bases from V and 3 from J, leaving 15 bases between them. Germline V CDR1 and CDR2: MGHRA, YSYEKL. CDR3 length equals 16 residues.

The J gene is TRBJ1-5, the V gene TRBV7-8, with 10 bases that match TRBD1. Germline CDR1 SGHVS, CDR2 FQNEAQ. There are 15 residues in the CDR3. J was trimmed by 7 bases and V by 1 base; bases with no gene match: 4. The CDR3 loop reads CASSLVGTGVQPQHF. CDR3 DNA sequence: TGTGCCAGCAGCTTAGTTGGGACAGGGGTGCAGCCCCAGCATTTT. The whole variable domain, remainder taken from reference TRBV7-8 and TRBJ1-5, is GAGVSQSPRYKVAKRGQDVALRCDPISGHVSLFWYQQALGQGPEFLTYFQNEAQLDKSGLPSDRFFAERPEGSVSTLKIQRTQQEDSAVYLCASSLVGTGVQPQHFGDGTRLSIL.

The sample holds one count of this clone. The chain joins TRBV27 to TRBJ1-2; D perhaps matches TRBD1 (6 bases). CDR1 is MNHEY and CDR2 is SMNVEV in the germline V gene (reference sequence). Trimming shortened V by 6 bases and J by 6 bases, and 17 bases separated the two germline ends. The CDR3 has 14 residues. The CDR3: CASSSNRAGDGYTF. The CDR3 bases are TGTGCCAGCAGCTCCAATCGCGCAGGGGATGGCTACACCTTC.

The CDR3 DNA reads as TGTGCCAGTAGTAGAGGACAGGGGGCCACAGATACGCAGTATTTT. Its protein product is CASSRGQGATDTQYF. The V and J genes are TRBV19 and TRBJ2-3, with TRBD1 identical over 11 bases. Trimming took 4 bases from V and 2 from J; bases not matched to a gene: 2. This CDR3 is 15 amino acids long. Germline assignment: CDR1 LNHDA and CDR2 SQIVND (reference sequence).

The rearrangement links TRBV5-8 to TRBJ2-3; 12 positions match TRBD2. Germline V lookup: CDR1 SGHTS, CDR2 YDEGEE. With V trimmed by 2 bases and J by 8 bases, 12 bases remained unmatched. The length of the CDR3 is 17 residues. This CDR3 reads CASSFYPTSGGWRTQYF. The CDR3 DNA follows: TGTGCCAGCAGCTTTTATCCGACTAGCGGGGGTTGGCGTACGCAGTATTTT.

The chain is built from TRBV11-2 and TRBJ1-1; the D gene is possibly TRBD1 (6 bases). This CDR3 comprises 14 residues. Germline CDR1 reads SGHAT; CDR2 reads FQNNGV. The ends were cut back, 4 bases at V and 5 bases at J, with 14 bases in the middle. The CDR3 protein is CASSWGLGATEAFF. The CDR3 nucleotides are TGTGCCAGCAGCTGGGGGTTGGGGGCGACTGAAGCTTTCTTT.

This sequence joins TRBV5-1 and TRBJ2-1, with 7 nucleotides matching TRBD1. The germline gives CDR1 SGHRS, CDR2 YFSETQ. The trim removed 0 bases at V and 5 bases at J, leaving 5 bases unmatched. This CDR3 has 15 residues. The chain's CDR3 is CASSLAGQPNNEQFF. The DNA for the CDR3 is TGCGCCAGCAGCTTGGCGGGACAGCCCAACAATGAGCAGTTCTTC. Supplemented by reference TRBV5-1 and TRBJ2-1, the full variable domain reads KAGVTQTPRYLIKTRGQQVTLSCSPISGHRSVSWYQQTPGQGLQFLFEYFSETQRNKGNFPGRFSGRQFSNSRSEMNVSTLELGDSALYLCASSLAGQPNNEQFFGPGTRLTVL.